A selection of T cell receptor beta chains follows, all from one sample in a study of response to subunit inactivated influenza vaccine. Each CDR3 protein is one row after TCRdb ran MiXCR on the RT-PCR reads. The table includes approximately 570,000 distinct CDR3 sequences, approximately 7.7% detected once. Material: PBMCs from blood, obtained 23 to 25 months after vaccination. The receptors derive from a man aged 45 to 75 who received an inactivated influenza vaccine. CDR3s include the opening cysteine and the closing phenylalanine or tryptophan. Each record gives: CDR3 protein, CDR3 DNA, CDR3 length, V gene, clone size, J gene, D gene. D genes are given only for firm matches. The size of a clone is reported for some rows only, either as once, few or many, or as a class for expanded clones.

cdr3_aa: CASSPGSRSGELFF; cdr3_nt: TGTGCCAGCAGCCCCGGGAGTCGCTCCGGGGAGCTGTTTTTT; cdr3_length: 14; v_call: TRBV5-6; clone_size: -; j_call: TRBJ2-2; d_call: -
cdr3_aa: CSAAPDVSSYEQYF; cdr3_nt: TGCAGTGCAGCCCCGGACGTCAGCTCCTACGAGCAGTACTTC; cdr3_length: 14; v_call: TRBV20-1; clone_size: -; j_call: TRBJ2-7; d_call: -
cdr3_aa: CATSKSRTSGGYYEQYF; cdr3_nt: TGTGCCACCAGCAAGTCAAGGACTAGCGGGGGATATTACGAGCAGTACTTC; cdr3_length: 17; v_call: TRBV15; clone_size: -; j_call: TRBJ2-7; d_call: TRBD2
cdr3_aa: CASSFRDVNTGELFF; cdr3_nt: TGTGCCAGCAGCTTTCGGGACGTGAACACCGGGGAGCTGTTTTTT; cdr3_length: 15; v_call: TRBV7-8; clone_size: few; j_call: TRBJ2-2; d_call: -
cdr3_aa: CASCEGGLPYNEQFF; cdr3_nt: TGTGCCAGTTGTGAGGGGGGACTACCCTACAATGAGCAGTTCTTC; cdr3_length: 15; v_call: TRBV7-2; clone_size: many; j_call: TRBJ2-1; d_call: -
cdr3_aa: CASRIAWGGRRRYNEQFF; cdr3_nt: TGTGCCAGCAGAATCGCTTGGGGCGGGCGGCGCCGTTACAATGAGCAGTTCTTC; cdr3_length: 18; v_call: TRBV11-2; clone_size: -; j_call: TRBJ2-1; d_call: -
cdr3_aa: CASSWDLDTSGSPLHF; cdr3_nt: TGTGCCAGCAGTTGGGACCTAGACACGTCGGGTTCACCCCTCCACTTT; cdr3_length: 16; v_call: TRBV12-3/TRBV12-4; clone_size: -; j_call: TRBJ1-6; d_call: -
cdr3_aa: CASTQTGAWHYEQYF; cdr3_nt: TGTGCCAGCACCCAGACAGGGGCTTGGCACTACGAGCAGTACTTC; cdr3_length: 15; v_call: TRBV5-6; clone_size: -; j_call: TRBJ2-7; d_call: TRBD1
cdr3_aa: CAWSMGQGGNQPQHF; cdr3_nt: TGTGCCTGGAGTATGGGGCAGGGAGGCAATCAGCCCCAGCATTTT; cdr3_length: 15; v_call: TRBV30; clone_size: many; j_call: TRBJ1-5; d_call: -
cdr3_aa: CASSQQDRNTEAFF; cdr3_nt: TGTGCCAGCAGCCAACAAGACAGAAACACTGAAGCTTTCTTT; cdr3_length: 14; v_call: TRBV3-1; clone_size: few; j_call: TRBJ1-1; d_call: -
cdr3_aa: CSVPLRGALGGYTF; cdr3_nt: TGCAGCGTCCCATTGCGGGGCGCGCTGGGTGGCTACACCTTC; cdr3_length: 14; v_call: TRBV29-1; clone_size: few; j_call: TRBJ1-2; d_call: -
cdr3_aa: CASSQYRASGANVLTF; cdr3_nt: TGTGCCAGCAGCCAATACAGGGCCTCTGGGGCCAACGTCCTGACTTTC; cdr3_length: 16; v_call: TRBV14; clone_size: few; j_call: TRBJ2-6; d_call: -
cdr3_aa: CASSQLTRGTQYF; cdr3_nt: TGTGCCAGCAGCCAGCTTACAAGGGGTACGCAGTATTTT; cdr3_length: 13; v_call: TRBV16; clone_size: -; j_call: TRBJ2-3; d_call: -
cdr3_aa: CASSQGAGVTGEQYF; cdr3_nt: TGTGCCAGCAGCCAAGGGGCGGGAGTTACGGGGGAGCAGTACTTC; cdr3_length: 15; v_call: TRBV4-2; clone_size: -; j_call: TRBJ2-7; d_call: TRBD2
cdr3_aa: CASRGTSGPTYEQYF; cdr3_nt: TGTGCCAGCAGAGGGACTAGCGGGCCTACCTACGAGCAGTACTTC; cdr3_length: 15; v_call: TRBV25-1; clone_size: many; j_call: TRBJ2-7; d_call: TRBD2
cdr3_aa: CSASGNYNEQFF; cdr3_nt: TGCAGTGCTAGTGGCAACTACAATGAGCAGTTCTTC; cdr3_length: 12; v_call: TRBV20-1; clone_size: few; j_call: TRBJ2-1; d_call: -
cdr3_aa: CASSQEISQYNQPQHF; cdr3_nt: TGCGCCAGCAGCCAAGAAATTTCGCAGTACAATCAGCCCCAGCATTTT; cdr3_length: 16; v_call: TRBV4-1; clone_size: many; j_call: TRBJ1-5; d_call: -
cdr3_aa: CASSLAQTADYEQYF; cdr3_nt: TGTGCCAGCAGCTTAGCCCAGACAGCAGACTACGAGCAGTACTTC; cdr3_length: 15; v_call: TRBV11-2; clone_size: many; j_call: TRBJ2-7; d_call: -
cdr3_aa: CASSQERVGVYGYTF; cdr3_nt: TGCGCCAGCAGCCAAGAGAGAGTAGGGGTCTATGGCTACACCTTC; cdr3_length: 15; v_call: TRBV4-3; clone_size: many; j_call: TRBJ1-2; d_call: -
cdr3_aa: CSAPAGLHDYNEQFF; cdr3_nt: TGCAGTGCTCCGGCAGGGCTACATGACTACAATGAGCAGTTCTTC; cdr3_length: 15; v_call: TRBV20-1; clone_size: many; j_call: TRBJ2-1; d_call: -
cdr3_aa: CASSVGGGQPQHF; cdr3_nt: TGTGCCAGCAGCGTAGGGGGGGGACAGCCCCAGCATTTT; cdr3_length: 13; v_call: TRBV9; clone_size: -; j_call: TRBJ1-5; d_call: -
cdr3_aa: CASSRPDSNYGYTF; cdr3_nt: TGTGCCAGCAGCCGCCCGGACTCAAACTATGGCTACACCTTC; cdr3_length: 14; v_call: TRBV6-2/TRBV6-3; clone_size: few; j_call: TRBJ1-2; d_call: -
cdr3_aa: CASSVLGNEQFF; cdr3_nt: TGTGCCAGCAGTGTACTGGGCAATGAGCAGTTCTTC; cdr3_length: 12; v_call: TRBV27; clone_size: many; j_call: TRBJ2-1; d_call: -
cdr3_aa: CSVSEGKVGEQYF; cdr3_nt: TGCAGCGTTTCCGAGGGAAAGGTAGGCGAGCAGTACTTC; cdr3_length: 13; v_call: TRBV29-1; clone_size: -; j_call: TRBJ2-7; d_call: -
cdr3_aa: CAWVGQGKDAFF; cdr3_nt: TGTGCCTGGGTCGGACAGGGTAAAGATGCTTTCTTT; cdr3_length: 12; v_call: TRBV30; clone_size: -; j_call: TRBJ1-1; d_call: TRBD1
cdr3_aa: CAISESGPSSSYEQYF; cdr3_nt: TGTGCCATCAGTGAGTCAGGACCCTCGAGCTCCTACGAGCAGTACTTC; cdr3_length: 16; v_call: TRBV10-3; clone_size: few; j_call: TRBJ2-7; d_call: -
cdr3_aa: CSAGSVIYEQYF; cdr3_nt: TGCAGTGCGGGTAGCGTCATCTACGAGCAGTACTTC; cdr3_length: 12; v_call: TRBV20-1; clone_size: few; j_call: TRBJ2-7; d_call: -
cdr3_aa: CSAPGLAGPYNEQFF; cdr3_nt: TGCAGTGCCCCTGGACTAGCGGGACCCTACAATGAGCAGTTCTTC; cdr3_length: 15; v_call: TRBV20-1; clone_size: -; j_call: TRBJ2-1; d_call: TRBD2
cdr3_aa: CASSLTSGASYEQYF; cdr3_nt: TGTGCCAGCAGCTTAACTAGCGGAGCCTCCTACGAGCAGTACTTC; cdr3_length: 15; v_call: TRBV11-2; clone_size: many; j_call: TRBJ2-7; d_call: TRBD2
cdr3_aa: CGAGDSYEQYF; cdr3_nt: TGTGGCGCAGGAGATAGCTACGAGCAGTACTTC; cdr3_length: 11; v_call: TRBV28; clone_size: -; j_call: TRBJ2-7; d_call: -
cdr3_aa: CASSVTGGGAGYEQYF; cdr3_nt: TGTGCCAGCAGCGTAACCGGCGGGGGGGCCGGGTACGAGCAGTACTTC; cdr3_length: 16; v_call: TRBV9; clone_size: few; j_call: TRBJ2-7; d_call: TRBD2
cdr3_aa: CSAIQQGAVDIQYF; cdr3_nt: TGCAGTGCGATCCAACAGGGGGCTGTAGACATTCAGTACTTC; cdr3_length: 14; v_call: TRBV20-1; clone_size: few; j_call: TRBJ2-4; d_call: TRBD1
cdr3_aa: CASSLVRLAAPRRYEQYF; cdr3_nt: TGTGCCAGCAGCTTAGTTCGGCTAGCGGCCCCCCGTCGGTACGAGCAGTACTTC; cdr3_length: 18; v_call: TRBV11-1; clone_size: few; j_call: TRBJ2-7; d_call: TRBD2
cdr3_aa: CASSLNTGLRGYGYTF; cdr3_nt: TGTGCCAGCAGCTTAAATACAGGGCTCAGGGGGTATGGCTACACCTTC; cdr3_length: 16; v_call: TRBV5-5; clone_size: -; j_call: TRBJ1-2; d_call: TRBD1
cdr3_aa: CAISESGSETQYF; cdr3_nt: TGTGCCATCAGTGAGTCTGGGTCCGAGACCCAGTACTTC; cdr3_length: 13; v_call: TRBV10-3; clone_size: -; j_call: TRBJ2-5; d_call: -
cdr3_aa: CASSPLCTDTQYF; cdr3_nt: TGTGCCAGCTCACCACTCTGCACAGATACGCAGTATTTT; cdr3_length: 13; v_call: TRBV18; clone_size: -; j_call: TRBJ2-3; d_call: -
cdr3_aa: CASTPATGNTIYF; cdr3_nt: TGTGCCAGCACCCCAGCAACTGGAAACACCATATATTTT; cdr3_length: 13; v_call: TRBV2; clone_size: few; j_call: TRBJ1-3; d_call: -
cdr3_aa: CASSLAGDYNEQFF; cdr3_nt: TGTGCCAGCAGCTTAGCGGGAGACTACAATGAGCAGTTCTTC; cdr3_length: 14; v_call: TRBV7-2; clone_size: many; j_call: TRBJ2-1; d_call: -
cdr3_aa: CATSDLPFRSYNEQFF; cdr3_nt: TGTGCCACCAGTGATTTGCCGTTCCGATCCTACAATGAGCAGTTCTTC; cdr3_length: 16; v_call: TRBV24-1; clone_size: many; j_call: TRBJ2-1; d_call: -
cdr3_aa: CATLRQGDTGELFF; cdr3_nt: TGTGCCACCCTAAGACAGGGGGACACCGGGGAGCTGTTTTTT; cdr3_length: 14; v_call: TRBV12-3/TRBV12-4; clone_size: many; j_call: TRBJ2-2; d_call: TRBD1
cdr3_aa: CASSPRAGDPYEQYF; cdr3_nt: TGTGCCAGCAGCCCGAGAGCGGGAGACCCATACGAGCAGTACTTC; cdr3_length: 15; v_call: TRBV9; clone_size: many; j_call: TRBJ2-7; d_call: TRBD2
cdr3_aa: CASSYIHNEQFF; cdr3_nt: TGTGCCAGCAGTTACATCCACAATGAGCAGTTCTTC; cdr3_length: 12; v_call: TRBV6-5; clone_size: many; j_call: TRBJ2-1; d_call: -
cdr3_aa: CSASPGGVEKLFF; cdr3_nt: TGCAGTGCTAGCCCAGGGGGAGTTGAAAAACTGTTTTTT; cdr3_length: 13; v_call: TRBV20-1; clone_size: -; j_call: TRBJ1-4; d_call: TRBD1
cdr3_aa: CASSLTETNEQFF; cdr3_nt: TGTGCCAGCAGCTTGACAGAAACCAATGAGCAGTTCTTC; cdr3_length: 13; v_call: TRBV7-6; clone_size: -; j_call: TRBJ2-1; d_call: -
cdr3_aa: CASSRTYTGRDFTDTQYF; cdr3_nt: TGTGCCAGCAGCCGCACTTACACCGGGCGGGACTTCACAGATACGCAGTATTTT; cdr3_length: 18; v_call: TRBV5-6; clone_size: many; j_call: TRBJ2-3; d_call: -
cdr3_aa: CSAAKVGAGVDTQYF; cdr3_nt: TGCAGTGCAGCTAAGGTCGGGGCAGGGGTCGATACGCAGTATTTT; cdr3_length: 15; v_call: TRBV20-1; clone_size: many; j_call: TRBJ2-3; d_call: -
cdr3_aa: CASSFFGEAFF; cdr3_nt: TGTGCCAGCAGTTTCTTCGGTGAAGCTTTCTTT; cdr3_length: 11; v_call: TRBV28; clone_size: -; j_call: TRBJ1-1; d_call: -
cdr3_aa: CASSGRQGSTGELFF; cdr3_nt: TGCGCCAGCAGCGGGAGACAGGGATCCACCGGGGAGCTGTTTTTT; cdr3_length: 15; v_call: TRBV5-1; clone_size: many; j_call: TRBJ2-2; d_call: TRBD1
cdr3_aa: CSVPNRTSGVDEQFF; cdr3_nt: TGCAGCGTCCCCAACCGGACTAGCGGGGTCGATGAGCAGTTCTTC; cdr3_length: 15; v_call: TRBV29-1; clone_size: many; j_call: TRBJ2-1; d_call: TRBD2
cdr3_aa: CASRVSGGDYEQYF; cdr3_nt: TGTGCCAGCAGAGTTTCAGGGGGGGACTACGAGCAGTACTTC; cdr3_length: 14; v_call: TRBV6-1; clone_size: many; j_call: TRBJ2-7; d_call: -
cdr3_aa: CASSLGLAGESVDIQYF; cdr3_nt: TGCGCCAGCAGCCTGGGACTAGCGGGAGAGTCGGTGGACATTCAGTACTTC; cdr3_length: 17; v_call: TRBV4-3; clone_size: few; j_call: TRBJ2-4; d_call: TRBD2
cdr3_aa: CASSVSGTGELFF; cdr3_nt: TGTGCCAGCAGTGTGTCAGGGACCGGGGAGCTGTTTTTT; cdr3_length: 13; v_call: TRBV6-4; clone_size: few; j_call: TRBJ2-2; d_call: -
cdr3_aa: CAISFGADTQYF; cdr3_nt: TGTGCCATCAGCTTTGGCGCAGATACGCAGTATTTT; cdr3_length: 12; v_call: TRBV10-3; clone_size: few; j_call: TRBJ2-3; d_call: -